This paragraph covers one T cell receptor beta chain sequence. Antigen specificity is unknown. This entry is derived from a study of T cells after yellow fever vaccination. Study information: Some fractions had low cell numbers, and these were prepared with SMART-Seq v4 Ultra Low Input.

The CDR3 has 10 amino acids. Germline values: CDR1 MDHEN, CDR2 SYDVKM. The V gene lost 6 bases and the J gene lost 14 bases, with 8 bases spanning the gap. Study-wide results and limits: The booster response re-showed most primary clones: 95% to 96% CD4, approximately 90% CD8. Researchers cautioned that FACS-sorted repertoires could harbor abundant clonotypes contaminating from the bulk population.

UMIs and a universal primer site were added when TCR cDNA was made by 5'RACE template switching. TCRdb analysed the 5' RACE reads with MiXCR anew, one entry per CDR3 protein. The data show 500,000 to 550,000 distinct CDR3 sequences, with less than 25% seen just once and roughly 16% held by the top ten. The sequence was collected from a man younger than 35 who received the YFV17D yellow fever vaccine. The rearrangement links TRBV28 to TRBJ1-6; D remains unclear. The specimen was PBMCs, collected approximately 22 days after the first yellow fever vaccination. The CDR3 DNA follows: TGTGCCAGCAGCCGACTCACCCTCCACTTT. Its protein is CASSRLTLHF.